This T cell receptor beta chain was observed in a study of OX40 agonist ivuxolimab in advanced cancers. Profiled with immunoSEQ multiplex PCR; TCRdb holds only in-frame clones, not every one. The data hold fewer than 200,000 clones, with 94% observed a single time. The origin of this receptor is an adult with an advanced solid tumor such as melanoma, head and neck, liver or kidney cancer. Sequencing was performed on CD4+ or CD8+ T cells sorted from blood, taken in a trial of the OX40 agonist ivuxolimab.

The CDR3, as DNA: TGTGCCAGCAGCTTGGACTCAGATACGCAGTATTTT. Translated: CASSLDSDTQYF. V and J are TRBV5-4 and TRBJ2-3; D is unclear. Trimming cost V 0 bases and J 4 bases, with 3 bases left between them. CDR1 is SGHNT, CDR2 YYREEE, per germline (reference sequence). CDR3 length: 12 amino acids.